The 32 T cell receptor beta chains below were found in one sample sequenced in a study of cytomegalovirus exposure and HLA in healthy donors. PCR employed 60 Vbeta and 13 Jbeta primers. Method: immunoSEQ multiplex PCR; TCRdb's copy keeps in-frame clones and lacks some. The table lists approximately 120,000 clones, 73% of them singletons, with over 7.5% in the top ten. What was sequenced was PBMCs. The receptors stem from a man aged 40-50 years in good health and CMV-seronegative.

V is TRBV7-2 and J is TRBJ2-5; TRBD1 matches 11 bases. The CDR3 is 16 amino acids. Germline CDR1 and CDR2: SGHTA and FQGNSA. Germline trimming cut 2 bases from V and 5 bases from J; bases unmatched to any gene: 7. CDR3 in DNA: TGTGCCAGCAGCTTACCCCTCGGGACAGGGGGGGAGACCCAGTACTTC. Translated: CASSLPLGTGGETQYF. The full variable domain, rest sourced from reference TRBV7-2 and TRBJ2-5, is GAGVSQSPSNKVTEKGKDVELRCDPISGHTALYWYRQSLGQGLEFLIYFQGNSAPDKSGLPSDRFSAERTGGSVSTLTIQRTQQEDSAVYLCASSLPLGTGGETQYFGPGTRLLVL.

The DNA of the CDR3 is TGTGCCAGCAGCTTAGCTAAGACAGGGGGCCTCTCCTACGAGCAGTACTTC. Protein sequence: CASSLAKTGGLSYEQYF. The rearrangement links TRBV11-2 to TRBJ2-7, with 10 nucleotides matching TRBD1. Looked up from germline, CDR1 is SGHAT and CDR2 is FQNNGV. Trimming cost V 1 base and J 0 bases; bases outside gene matches: 6. This CDR3 has 17 amino acids.

J is TRBJ2-3 and V is TRBV5-6, with 7 bases that match TRBD1. This CDR3 is 13 amino acids long. Germline V gene data show CDR1 as SGHDT and CDR2 as YYEEEE. V was clipped by 6 bases and J by 3 bases; unmatched bases: 4. For the CDR3, the DNA is TGTGCCAGCACCCGGGACAGAACAGATACGCAGTATTTT. Its translation: CASTRDRTDTQYF. The whole variable domain, remainder taken from reference TRBV5-6 and TRBJ2-3, is DAGVTQSPTHLIKTRGQQVTLRCSPKSGHDTVSWYQQALGQGPQFIFQYYEEEERQRGNFPDRFSGHQFPNYSSELNVNALLLGDSALYLCASTRDRTDTQYFGPGTRLTVL.

The chain couples TRBV4-3 to TRBJ1-2; 7 positions match TRBD1. V shed 4 bases, J shed 6 bases, and the junction held 5 bases outside the gene matches. The CDR3 length is 13 residues. Germline-derived CDR1 and CDR2 are LGHNA and YSLEER. Here the CDR3 reads CASSPRQGDGYTF. In DNA form, the CDR3 reads TGCGCCAGCAGCCCCCGACAGGGTGATGGCTACACCTTC.

The chain couples TRBV5-4 to TRBJ2-3; 8 bases line up with TRBD1. V gave up 3 bases and J gave up 1 base; unmatched junction bases: 1. The CDR3 length is 14 residues. The V gene's germline CDR1 is SGHNT and CDR2 YYREEE (reference sequence). CDR3 region: CASSSTGGTDTQYF. The CDR3 nucleotides are TGTGCCAGCAGCTCGACAGGGGGCACAGATACGCAGTATTTT.

The chain combines TRBV19 with TRBJ2-2; weak D call: TRBD2 (6 bases). The germline V and J ends were trimmed by 4 bases and 0 bases, with 15 bases remaining between them. In germline, CDR1 is LNHDA, CDR2 SQIVND (reference sequence). This CDR3 has 17 amino acids. CDR3 region: CASSSPGDSTNTGELFF. The CDR3 DNA follows: TGTGCCAGTAGTAGCCCCGGGGACTCTACGAACACCGGGGAGCTGTTTTTT.

The chain has TRBV4-3 and TRBJ1-3; D might be TRBD1 (6 bases). The germline V gene has CDR1 LGHNA and CDR2 YSLEER. V dropped 0 bases and J dropped 2 bases, with 11 bases sitting between them. This CDR3 is built from 16 residues. The CDR3 DNA reads as TGCGCCAGCAGCCAAGAATACCAGGGGACTGGAAACACCATATATTTT. Protein sequence: CASSQEYQGTGNTIYF.

The chain combines TRBV7-9 with TRBJ1-4; TRBD1 matches at 8 bases. Trimming at V came to 5 bases and at J to 3 bases, leaving 8 bases not matched to a gene. The CDR3 is 16 amino acids. Per germline, CDR1 SEHNR and CDR2 FQNEAQ (reference sequence). The CDR3: CASSTDRGEANEKLFF. In DNA, the CDR3 is TGTGCCAGCAGCACCGACAGGGGAGAGGCTAATGAAAAACTGTTTTTT.

The sample holds one count of this clone. The gene calls are TRBV4-2 and TRBJ2-3; 9 bases line up with TRBD2. This CDR3 is 17 amino acids long. CDR1 is LGHNA and CDR2 is YNFKEQ in the germline V gene. The V and J ends lost 1 base and 3 bases, in that order; junction bases with no gene match: 8. The DNA of the CDR3 is TGTGCCAGCAGCCAAGGTGGGCGCGGGGGGGCGACAGATACGCAGTATTTT. The encoded protein is CASSQGGRGGATDTQYF.

V is TRBV5-1 and J is TRBJ2-1; D is possibly TRBD2 (6 bases). V lost 1 base and J lost 5, with 16 bases in between. Germline assignment: CDR1 SGHRS and CDR2 YFSETQ. This CDR3 contains 16 residues. CDR3 DNA sequence: TGCGCCAGCAGCTTGTCGCAGGGAGGTTTTAACAATGAGCAGTTCTTC. This gives the protein CASSLSQGGFNNEQFF.

V is TRBV9 and J is TRBJ2-3; tentative D call: TRBD2 (6 bases). Per the germline V gene, CDR1 is SGDLS and CDR2 is YYNGEE. This CDR3 region has 14 residues. Trimming took off 2 bases at V and 6 bases at J, with 13 bases between the two ends. In nucleotides, the CDR3 is TGTGCCAGCAGCGTGGGCCTCGGAGGGGATACGCAGTATTTT. It codes for CASSVGLGGDTQYF.

This clone has more than one count but fewer than ten. This chain connects TRBV19 to TRBJ1-1, with D perhaps TRBD1 (5 bases). The CDR3 consists of 13 residues. V was clipped by 3 bases and J by 1 base, with 6 bases between them. Germline V gene sequence: CDR1 LNHDA, CDR2 SQIVND (reference sequence). For the CDR3, the DNA is TGTGCCAGTAGTATCACAGGGAACACTGAAGCTTTCTTT. Protein product: CASSITGNTEAFF. Drawing the rest from reference TRBV19 and TRBJ1-1, the complete variable domain is DGGITQSPKYLFRKEGQNVTLSCEQNLNHDAMYWYRQDPGQGLRLIYYSQIVNDFQKGDIAEGYSVSREKKESFPLTVTSAQKNPTAFYLCASSITGNTEAFFGQGTRLTVV.

This sequence joins TRBV6-6 and TRBJ1-5; tentative D call: TRBD1 (6 bases). CDR1 is MNHNY and CDR2 is SVGAGI in the germline V gene (reference sequence). V was cut by 7 bases and J by 1 base, with 11 bases left in between. The CDR3 spans 14 residues. CDR3 loop: CASTRGESNQPQHF. CDR3 nucleotide sequence: TGTGCCAGCACCAGGGGAGAAAGCAATCAGCCCCAGCATTTT.

This chain joins TRBV13 and TRBJ2-7, with TRBD2 matching 8 bases. The ends lost 3 bases at V and 5 bases at J; junction bases unmatched: 6. The CDR3 has 14 residues. CDR1 and CDR2 (germline): PRHDT, FYEKMQ (reference sequence). The chain's CDR3 is CASSFRGGSNEQYF. The CDR3 bases are TGTGCCAGCAGCTTCCGGGGGGGCTCGAACGAGCAGTACTTC.

The chain employs TRBV6-5 and TRBJ2-3; 7 nucleotides line up with TRBD1. V lost 5 bases to trimming and J lost 2 bases; unmatched junction nucleotides: 7. Germline lookup yields CDR1 MNHEY and CDR2 SVGAGI. CDR3 length: 15 amino acids. The CDR3 region is CASSQQGLTTDTQYF. CDR3 nucleotide sequence: TGTGCCAGCAGTCAACAGGGGTTGACCACAGATACGCAGTATTTT.

This chain connects TRBV7-8 to TRBJ1-1; D is uncertain. Germline-derived CDR1 and CDR2 are SGHVS and FQNEAQ. This CDR3 has 12 residues. Trimming pared 11 bases from V and 6 bases from J, leaving 16 bases between. CDR3 bases: TGTGCCGAAAGCTCCTTAGTCCCTGAAGCTTTCTTT. Translated, it gives CAESSLVPEAFF.

The chain carries TRBV5-1 and TRBJ1-1; 9 bases are shared with TRBD1. The CDR3 has 14 amino acids. CDR1 is SGHRS and CDR2 is YFSETQ in the germline V gene. Germline trimming cut 4 bases from V and 4 bases from J; bases unmatched to any gene: 5. CDR3 in amino acids: CASSGGQGSTEAFF. CDR3 in DNA: TGCGCCAGCAGCGGCGGACAGGGGAGCACTGAAGCTTTCTTT.

The chain carries TRBV28 and TRBJ2-2, with D perhaps TRBD2 (5 bases). The CDR3 runs 15 residues. V shed 3 bases and J shed 4 bases, with 12 bases lying between them. Germline V gene data show CDR1 as MDHEN and CDR2 as SYDVKM. The CDR3: CASSFSTMFTGELFF. CDR3 coding DNA: TGTGCCAGCAGTTTCTCGACTATGTTCACCGGGGAGCTGTTTTTT.

This clone has only one observation. The V gene is TRBV15, the J gene TRBJ2-1, with TRBD2 identical over 9 bases. The germline V gene has CDR1 LNHNV and CDR2 YYDKDF (reference sequence). V was pared by 5 bases and J by 4 bases, with 3 bases of the junction left unmatched. The CDR3 runs to 14 residues. DNA of the CDR3: TGTGCCACCAGCCCTAGCGGGGAATACAATGAGCAGTTCTTC. As protein: CATSPSGEYNEQFF.

This clone was picked up a small number of times. The chain couples TRBV27 to TRBJ1-1, with D tentatively TRBD1 (6 bases). V lost 2 bases, J lost 7 bases, and 14 bases lay in between. The CDR3 covers 14 residues. The germline CDR1 and CDR2 sequences are MNHEY and SMNVEV (reference sequence). CDR3 amino acids: CASSLITGTHEAFF. CDR3 sequence (DNA): TGTGCCAGCAGTTTAATCACAGGGACCCATGAAGCTTTCTTT.

V is TRBV7-2 and J is TRBJ2-7; 8 bases line up with TRBD1. This CDR3 is built from 15 residues. The V gene's germline CDR1 is SGHTA and CDR2 FQGNSA. V was clipped by 5 bases and J by 7 bases; unmatched bases: 13. The CDR3 sequence: CASSLGQGRSKEQYF. The CDR3 DNA follows: TGTGCCAGCAGCCTCGGACAGGGACGTTCTAAGGAGCAGTACTTC.

This clone was detected only a few times. The rearrangement joins TRBV28 to TRBJ1-4, with 7 bases that match TRBD1. V lost 3 bases, J lost 6 bases, and 10 bases stayed unmatched. The germline CDR1 and CDR2 sequences are MDHEN and SYDVKM. The CDR3 has 16 residues. The CDR3 spells CASSFQDRNADEKLFF. DNA of the CDR3: TGTGCCAGCAGTTTTCAGGACAGGAATGCCGATGAAAAACTGTTTTTT.

The chain employs TRBV7-2 and TRBJ1-4, with D possibly being TRBD1 (6 bases). V lost 6 bases and J lost 5, with 13 bases in between. This CDR3 has 14 amino acids. Germline CDR1 SGHTA, CDR2 FQGNSA. The CDR3 loop reads CASRPGVLNEKLFF. CDR3 bases: TGTGCCAGCAGACCAGGGGTTCTAAATGAAAAACTGTTTTTT.

The rearrangement links TRBV18 to TRBJ2-7, with 7 nucleotides matching TRBD1. Germline assignment: CDR1 KGHSH and CDR2 LQKENI. The CDR3 is 15 residues long. The ends lost 0 bases at V and 7 bases at J; junction bases unmatched: 9. Here the CDR3 reads CASSPPSYRGGEQYF. DNA of the CDR3: TGTGCCAGCTCACCACCGAGCTACAGGGGTGGGGAGCAGTACTTC.

The CDR3 spells CASSLGIAGTSYEQYF. The CDR3 DNA reads as TGTGCCAGCAGTTTAGGGATAGCGGGGACATCCTACGAGCAGTACTTC. The rearrangement uses TRBV27 and TRBJ2-7, with 8 nucleotides matching TRBD2. Unmatched junction bases numbered 7, after V lost 2 bases and J lost 1 base. Per germline, CDR1 MNHEY and CDR2 SMNVEV (reference sequence). The CDR3 is 16 residues long.

This clone appeared many times. J is TRBJ2-2 and V is TRBV7-6, with D perhaps matching TRBD1 (6 bases). The CDR3 has 16 residues. The V end was cut by 4 bases, the J end by 6 bases, with 18 bases between. Germline V gives CDR1 SGHVS, CDR2 FNYEAQ. CDR3 residues: CASSSPQGTYPGELFF. Here the CDR3 DNA reads TGTGCCAGCAGCTCCCCTCAGGGGACCTATCCCGGGGAGCTGTTTTTT.

The rearrangement uses TRBV11-1 and TRBJ2-7; D is unclear. This CDR3 is 15 amino acids long. Trimming removed 2 bases at V and 0 bases at J, with 11 bases between. The germline gives CDR1 SGHAT, CDR2 FQDESV (reference sequence). The CDR3 here is CASSLTSVPSYEQYF. In nucleotides, the CDR3 is TGTGCCAGCAGCTTAACCAGCGTACCCTCCTACGAGCAGTACTTC.

This chain connects TRBV30 to TRBJ1-5; 9 positions match TRBD1. The CDR3 sequence is 15 residues long. CDR1 GTSNPN and CDR2 SVGIG come from the germline V gene (reference sequence). J lost 7 bases, V lost 1 base, and 8 bases had no gene match. The CDR3 DNA reads TGTGCCTGGAGTGGGGGACAGGGCACGGGGCAGCCCCAGCATTTT. This encodes CAWSGGQGTGQPQHF.

The CDR3 sequence is CASSQSLAGEGDTQYF. In DNA form, the CDR3 reads TGCGCCAGCAGCCAATCACTAGCGGGGGAAGGAGATACGCAGTATTTT. The chain recombines TRBV4-3 with TRBJ2-3, with 11 nucleotides matching TRBD2. Looked up from germline, CDR1 is LGHNA and CDR2 is YSLEER. Germline trimming cut 2 bases from V and 5 bases from J; bases unmatched to any gene: 6. The CDR3 is 16 amino acids.

The gene calls are TRBV7-2 and TRBJ1-6; D is possibly TRBD1 (6 bases). This CDR3 comprises 16 residues. V was trimmed by 3 bases and J by 6 bases, leaving 15 bases between them. Germline CDR1 SGHTA, CDR2 FQGNSA. CDR3 nucleotides: TGTGCCAGCAGCTTGGATCCGACAGGCCGTAATTCACCCCTCCACTTT. Protein product: CASSLDPTGRNSPLHF.

In this sample, this clone turned up a few times. This chain connects TRBV4-1 to TRBJ2-7; D might be TRBD2 (6 bases). The V end was cut by 3 bases, the J end by 0 bases, with 15 bases between. This CDR3 has 16 residues. Per germline, CDR1 MGHRA and CDR2 YSYEKL. The CDR3 DNA reads TGCGCCAGCAGCCACCTATTCTTGGGGGGCTCCTACGAGCAGTACTTC. It codes for CASSHLFLGGSYEQYF.

The gene calls are TRBV27 and TRBJ1-2, with D perhaps matching TRBD1 (5 bases). Germline CDR1 reads MNHEY; CDR2 reads SMNVEV (reference sequence). This CDR3 spans 13 amino acids. V was clipped by 8 bases and J by 5 bases, with 15 bases between them. Written as DNA, the CDR3 is TGTGCCAGCGGGGCAGGAGTGGGATATGGCTACACCTTC. Its protein product is CASGAGVGYGYTF.